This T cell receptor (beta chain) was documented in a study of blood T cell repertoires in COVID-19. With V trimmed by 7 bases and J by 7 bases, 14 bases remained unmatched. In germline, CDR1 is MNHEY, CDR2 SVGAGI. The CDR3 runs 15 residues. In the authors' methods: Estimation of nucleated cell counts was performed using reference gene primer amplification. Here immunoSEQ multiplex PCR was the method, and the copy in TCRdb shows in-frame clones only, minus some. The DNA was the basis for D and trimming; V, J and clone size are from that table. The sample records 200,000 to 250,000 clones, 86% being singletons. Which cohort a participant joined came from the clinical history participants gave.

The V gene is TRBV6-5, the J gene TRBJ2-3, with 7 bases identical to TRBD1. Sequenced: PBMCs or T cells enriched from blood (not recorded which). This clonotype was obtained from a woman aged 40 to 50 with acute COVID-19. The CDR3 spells CASKFGRGIENTQYF. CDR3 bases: TGTGCCAGCAAATTCGGCAGGGGGATTGAAAATACGCAGTATTTT.